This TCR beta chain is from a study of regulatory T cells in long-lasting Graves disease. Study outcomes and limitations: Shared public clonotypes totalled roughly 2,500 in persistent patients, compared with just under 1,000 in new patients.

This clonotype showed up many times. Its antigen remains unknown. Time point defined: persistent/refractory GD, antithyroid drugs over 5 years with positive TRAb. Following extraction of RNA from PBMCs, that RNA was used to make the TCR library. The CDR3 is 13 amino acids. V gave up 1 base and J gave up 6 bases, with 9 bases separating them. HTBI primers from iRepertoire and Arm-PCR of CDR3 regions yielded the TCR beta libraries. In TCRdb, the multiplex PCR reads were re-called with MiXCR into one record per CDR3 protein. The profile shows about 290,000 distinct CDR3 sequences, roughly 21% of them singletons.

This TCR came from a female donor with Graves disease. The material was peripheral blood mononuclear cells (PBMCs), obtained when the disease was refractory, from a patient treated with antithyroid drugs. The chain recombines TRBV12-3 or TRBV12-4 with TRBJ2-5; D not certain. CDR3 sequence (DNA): TGTGCCAGCAGTTTAGGGGCTGTAAAGACCCAGTACTTC. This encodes CASSLGAVKTQYF.